The TCR beta chain described here comes from a study of blood T cell repertoires in COVID-19. In the study overall: Whether acute or convalescent, the COVID-19 samples came from the United States, Italy and Spain. PBMCs, B-cell-depleted T cells, or T cells were the source of the cDNA or gDNA that made up the material.

Authors' processing steps: Amplification of reference gene primers was used by the study to estimate nucleated cell counts. Here immunoSEQ multiplex PCR was the method, and the copy in TCRdb shows in-frame clones only, minus some. V, J and clone size are those of that table, while D and trimming were read from the DNA. Of 200,000 to 300,000 clones in the sample, 86% were seen once. The CDR3 has 15 residues. Trimming removed 4 bases from V and 5 bases from J; junction bases left unmatched: 4. The germline V gene encodes CDR1 SGHRS and CDR2 YFSETQ. This TCR derives from a woman in her thirties who had recovered from COVID-19. This rearrangement joins TRBV5-1 to TRBJ1-3; 12 bases match TRBD1. Input material: peripheral blood. As DNA, the CDR3 is TGCGCCAGCAGCGAGGGACAGGGGGCAAGAAACACCATATATTTT. As protein: CASSEGQGARNTIYF.